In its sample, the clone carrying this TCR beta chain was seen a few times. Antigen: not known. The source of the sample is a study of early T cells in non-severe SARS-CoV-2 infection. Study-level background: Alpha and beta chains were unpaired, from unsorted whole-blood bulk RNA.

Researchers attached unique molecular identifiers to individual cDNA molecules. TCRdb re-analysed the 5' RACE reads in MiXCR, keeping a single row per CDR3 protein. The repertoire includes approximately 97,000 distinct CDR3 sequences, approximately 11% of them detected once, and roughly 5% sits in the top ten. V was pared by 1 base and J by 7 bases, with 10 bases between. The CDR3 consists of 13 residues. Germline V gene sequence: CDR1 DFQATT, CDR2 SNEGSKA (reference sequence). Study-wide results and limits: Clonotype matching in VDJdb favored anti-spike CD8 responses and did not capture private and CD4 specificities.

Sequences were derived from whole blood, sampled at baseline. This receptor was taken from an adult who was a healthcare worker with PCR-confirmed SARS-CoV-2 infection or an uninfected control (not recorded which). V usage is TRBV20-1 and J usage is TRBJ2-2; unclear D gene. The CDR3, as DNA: TGCAGTGCTAGAGCCCTTTCCGGCGGGGAGCTGTTTTTT. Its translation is CSARALSGGELFF.